Following are 22 T cell receptor beta chains from one sample sequenced in a study of beta chain features in type 1 diabetes. General study findings and limits: In every one of the four CD4+ subsets, TCRB CDR3s were moderately but significantly shorter in Type 1 diabetes patients.

As every portion of the isolated RNA was reverse transcribed, the sequencing read expressed TCRB transcripts. The method was immunoSEQ multiplex PCR; TCRdb's version includes in-frame clones alone and lacks a portion of them. The repertoire holds about 160,000 clones, with about 9% as singletons. No antigen has been identified for these receptors. Sequences were obtained from central memory CD4+ T cells from blood. All receptors come from a woman in her 30s with type 1 diabetes.

V is TRBV10-3 and J is TRBJ2-5; 10 bases match TRBD2. Per the germline V gene, CDR1 is ENHRY and CDR2 is SYGVKD. The junction had 8 bases not matched to a gene; V was cut back by 0 bases and J by 1 base. CDR3 size: 18 residues. The CDR3 sequence: CAISESHLGLASQETQYF. Here the CDR3 DNA reads TGTGCCATCAGTGAGTCCCACCTGGGACTAGCGTCCCAAGAGACCCAGTACTTC.

This clone has more than one count but fewer than ten. The gene calls are TRBV5-4 and TRBJ2-2, with D tentatively TRBD2 (8 bases). V shed 4 bases and J shed 3 bases, with 16 bases lying between them. CDR1 and CDR2 from the germline V gene are SGHNT and YYREEE (reference sequence). The CDR3 consists of 16 residues. The CDR3 reads CASSPGTRGHTGELFF. For the CDR3, the DNA is TGTGCCAGCAGCCCGGGGACTAGGGGGCACACCGGGGAGCTGTTTTTT.

The rearrangement uses TRBV15 and TRBJ2-3; no clear D gene. The V and J ends lost 5 bases and 0 bases respectively, with 9 bases between them. The CDR3 sequence is 14 residues long. Germline lookup yields CDR1 LNHNV and CDR2 YYDKDF (reference sequence). As DNA, the CDR3 is TGTGCCACCAGCTTAATCGGGAGCACAGATACGCAGTATTTT. It encodes CATSLIGSTDTQYF. Full variable domain (missing parts from reference TRBV15 and TRBJ2-3): DAMVIQNPRYQVTQFGKPVTLSCSQTLNHNVMYWYQQKSSQAPKLLFHYYDKDFNNEADTPDNFQSRRPNTSFCFLDIRSPGLGDTAMYLCATSLIGSTDTQYFGPGTRLTVL.

CDR3 sequence reads: CASSPRWSSSYNEQFF. The CDR3 bases are TGTGCCAGCTCACCAAGATGGAGTAGCTCCTACAATGAGCAGTTCTTC. V and J are TRBV18 and TRBJ2-1; the D is unclear. This CDR3 has 16 amino acids. V lost 2 bases and J 0 bases, leaving 11 bases between the germline ends. Germline assignment: CDR1 KGHSH and CDR2 LQKENI.

J is TRBJ2-3 and V is TRBV7-9; tentatively, D is TRBD2 (6 bases). CDR3 length equals 15 residues. Looked up from germline, CDR1 is SEHNR and CDR2 is FQNEAQ (reference sequence). V was clipped by 5 bases and J by 0 bases, with 12 bases between them. CDR3 in DNA: TGTGCCAGCAGCATAGGGAGCGGGAGCACAGATACGCAGTATTTT. This gives the protein CASSIGSGSTDTQYF. The full variable domain, completed using reference TRBV7-9 and TRBJ2-3, is DTGVSQNPRHKITKRGQNVTFRCDPISEHNRLYWYRQTLGQGPEFLTYFQNEAQLEKSRLLSDRFSAERPKGSFSTLEIQRTEQGDSAMYLCASSIGSGSTDTQYFGPGTRLTVL.

This clone came up a few times. This chain uses TRBV23-1 with TRBJ1-1; D gene unclear. TRBV23-1 is treated as an ORF (open reading frame) with a function not yet certain. The CDR3 totals 18 residues. Trimming left V 6 bases short and J 0 bases short, with 23 bases between. CDR3 DNA sequence: TGCGCCAGCAGCCAAGAGGCCCGGACCCGAGGGTTGAACACTGAAGCTTTCTTT. Translated: CASSQEARTRGLNTEAFF.

The chain recombines TRBV18 with TRBJ2-1; 8 positions agree with TRBD1. The CDR3 runs 15 residues. Germline-derived CDR1 and CDR2 are KGHSH and LQKENI. Germline trimming cut 4 bases from V and 3 bases from J; bases unmatched to any gene: 5. This chain's CDR3 is CASSHGQGGYNEQFF. CDR3 nucleotides: TGTGCCAGCTCACATGGACAGGGAGGCTACAATGAGCAGTTCTTC.

The table lists this clone with a few counts. This sequence joins TRBV4-2 and TRBJ2-2, with TRBD1 identical over 8 bases. CDR3 length: 18 amino acids. The germline V gene encodes CDR1 LGHNA and CDR2 YNFKEQ. The J segment lost 5 bases and the V segment lost 3 bases, leaving 14 bases of the junction unmatched. In DNA form, the CDR3 reads TGTGCCAGCAGCCATGCCAGGGGACACAGGGGGTGGACCGGGGAGCTGTTTTTT. Translating gives CASSHARGHRGWTGELFF.

This clone was observed a few times. The chain is built from TRBV10-3 and TRBJ2-1, with D perhaps matching TRBD2 (6 bases). V lost 11 bases, J lost 0 bases, and 11 bases lay in between. The CDR3 spans 13 residues. In germline, CDR1 is ENHRY, CDR2 SYGVKD. Written as DNA, the CDR3 is TGTGCCGCGGGACCCTCCTCCTACAATGAGCAGTTCTTC. Translation: CAAGPSSYNEQFF.

This clone has just a few counts. The chain joins TRBV5-1 to TRBJ2-7; 7 positions match TRBD1. Germline V CDR1 and CDR2: SGHRS, YFSETQ. The CDR3 contains 15 residues. Trimming cost V 4 bases and J 2 bases; bases outside gene matches: 9. Here the CDR3 DNA reads TGCGCCAGCAGCCTGGGACAGCCTCTACCCTACGAGCAGTACTTC. It codes for CASSLGQPLPYEQYF.

This clone has only a few counts. The J gene is TRBJ2-7, the V gene TRBV18; 9 nucleotides match TRBD1. The CDR3 covers 15 residues. CDR1 is KGHSH, CDR2 LQKENI, per germline. V was pared by 1 base and J by 5 bases, with 6 bases of the junction left unmatched. CDR3 sequence: CASSPLGTGPHEQYF. The CDR3 region has the DNA TGTGCCAGCTCACCACTTGGGACAGGGCCGCACGAGCAGTACTTC. Full variable domain (rest looked up from reference TRBV18 and TRBJ2-7): NAGVMQNPRHLVRRRGQEARLRCSPMKGHSHVYWYRQLPEEGLKFMVYLQKENIIDESGMPKERFSAEFPKEGPSILRIQQVVRGDSAAYFCASSPLGTGPHEQYFGPGTRLTVT.

This clone has only a few counts. The chain carries TRBV18 and TRBJ2-1, with 8 nucleotides matching TRBD1. The ends lost 4 bases at V and 7 bases at J; junction bases unmatched: 3. Germline CDR1 and CDR2: KGHSH and LQKENI. This CDR3 contains 13 residues. Here the CDR3 reads CASSRDRLNEQFF. CDR3 coding DNA: TGTGCCAGCTCACGGGACAGGCTTAATGAGCAGTTCTTC.

This clone was seen more than once but under ten times. The chain carries TRBV29-1 and TRBJ2-5, with 10 bases that match TRBD2. The DNA end is a closer match to TRBJ2-7, so the J assignment may be wrong. The CDR3 runs to 13 residues. Germline V gives CDR1 SQVTM, CDR2 ANQGSEA. In nucleotides, the CDR3 is TGCAGCGTTGGGCTAGCGGGAGCATACGAGCAGTACTTC. It encodes CSVGLAGAYEQYF.

V is TRBV30 and J is TRBJ2-5, with 10 bases matching TRBD2. After removal of 2 bases from V and 5 bases from J, the junction contained 8 bases not matched to a gene. Germline values: CDR1 GTSNPN, CDR2 SVGIG (reference sequence). The CDR3 length is 15 residues. In DNA form, the CDR3 reads TGTGCCTGGAGTTGGGGGACTAGCGTCGGGGAGACCCAGTACTTC. Its protein is CAWSWGTSVGETQYF. The complete variable domain, with remaining parts taken from reference TRBV30 and TRBJ2-5, reads SQTIHQWPATLVQPVGSPLSLECTVEGTSNPNLYWYRQAAGRGLQLLFYSVGIGQISSEVPQNLSASRPQDRQFILSSKKLLLSDSGFYLCAWSWGTSVGETQYFGPGTRLLVL.

This clone was seen a few times. This sequence joins TRBV7-2 and TRBJ1-2; D is perhaps TRBD1 (6 bases). Trimming removed 4 bases at V and 8 bases at J, with 14 bases between. This CDR3 spans 13 amino acids. Germline V gives CDR1 SGHTA, CDR2 FQGNSA. The CDR3 bases are TGTGCCAGCAGCTACAGGGCAGATCACGGCTACACCTTC. Its translation is CASSYRADHGYTF.

The table lists this clone with a few counts. The rearrangement links TRBV30 to TRBJ1-1; 7 positions match TRBD1. Trimming at V came to 0 bases and at J to 5 bases, leaving 3 bases not matched to a gene. This CDR3 has 13 amino acids. CDR1 and CDR2 from the germline V gene are GTSNPN and SVGIG (reference sequence). CDR3 coding DNA: TGTGCCTGGAGTGTTGCAGGGGGGACTGAAGCTTTCTTT. As protein: CAWSVAGGTEAFF.

V is TRBV5-1 and J is TRBJ2-5; possible D gene TRBD1, 5 bases. The CDR3 is 15 residues long. Germline V gene lookup returns CDR1 SGHRS and CDR2 YFSETQ. Trimming removed 0 bases at V and 0 bases at J, with 9 bases between. CDR3 sequence: CASSLAETDQETQYF. The CDR3 DNA is TGCGCCAGCAGCTTGGCGGAGACAGACCAAGAGACCCAGTACTTC.

The V gene is TRBV28, the J gene TRBJ2-7; perhaps TRBD2 as D (5 bases). CDR3 length: 15 amino acids. Trimming took 7 bases from V and 2 from J, leaving 18 bases between them. CDR1 MDHEN and CDR2 SYDVKM come from the germline V gene. This CDR3 reads CASIPRGYHTYEQYF. CDR3 DNA: TGTGCCAGCATTCCTCGGGGTTATCATACCTACGAGCAGTACTTC.

This clone was seen only a few times. The V and J genes are TRBV9 and TRBJ1-1; possibly TRBD1 for D (6 bases). Germline V lookup: CDR1 SGDLS, CDR2 YYNGEE. This CDR3 spans 14 amino acids. Between the trimmed V and J ends, which lost 3 bases and 4 bases, there was a span of 13 bases. DNA for the CDR3: TGTGCCAGCAGCGCACTCTTAGGGGGCACTGAAGCTTTCTTT. This translates into CASSALLGGTEAFF. Supplemented by reference TRBV9 and TRBJ1-1, the full variable domain reads DSGVTQTPKHLITATGQRVTLRCSPRSGDLSVYWYQQSLDQGLQFLIQYYNGEERAKGNILERFSAQQFPDLHSELNLSSLELGDSALYFCASSALLGGTEAFFGQGTRLTVV.

V gene TRBV5-4 combines with J gene TRBJ1-2, with 10 bases aligning to TRBD1. Germline-derived CDR1 and CDR2 are SGHNT and YYREEE (reference sequence). CDR3 length equals 16 residues. V was pared by 4 bases and J by 4 bases, with 10 bases of the junction left unmatched. The CDR3 region has the DNA TGTGCCAGCAGCCTCGACAGGGGGCAGGATGGCTATGGCTACACCTTC. Its translation is CASSLDRGQDGYGYTF.

This clone was observed a few times. The rearrangement joins TRBV9 to TRBJ2-1; TRBD2 matches at 7 bases. This CDR3 is built from 15 residues. The V gene end was trimmed by 3 bases and the J gene end by 7 bases; junction bases not matched to a gene: 10. Germline V lookup: CDR1 SGDLS, CDR2 YYNGEE. CDR3 nucleotide sequence: TGTGCCAGCAGCGCCCGGGACTATCGGTCAAATGAGCAGTTCTTC. This gives the protein CASSARDYRSNEQFF.

J is TRBJ2-1 and V is TRBV5-1, with 13 bases aligning to TRBD2. CDR1 and CDR2 (germline): SGHRS, YFSETQ. The CDR3 contains 15 residues. Germline trimming cut 5 bases from V and 6 bases from J; bases unmatched to any gene: 5. In nucleotides, the CDR3 is TGCGCCAGCAGTCCCGGGACTAGCGGGGTCAATGAGCAGTTCTTC. This sequence encodes CASSPGTSGVNEQFF.